These 8 T cell receptor beta chains share one sample of origin, sequenced in a study of T cells after yellow fever vaccination. TCRdb called the 5' RACE reads again in MiXCR, with one record for every CDR3 protein. The sample yields 300,000 to 400,000 distinct CDR3 sequences, around 6.4% seen once. Sequencing used PBMCs, obtained 5 days after the yellow fever booster vaccination. The receptor source for this set is a man aged 30-40 years who received the YFV17D yellow fever vaccine.

The rearrangement links TRBV6-1 to TRBJ2-1; D remains ambiguous. The V end lost 6 bases, the J end lost 0 bases, and 12 bases lay between the germline ends. CDR3 length: 15 amino acids. The germline V gene has CDR1 MNHNS and CDR2 SASEGT. The CDR3 loop reads CASRTSLSSYNEQFF. The DNA for the CDR3 is TGTGCCAGCAGGACCAGCCTAAGCTCCTACAATGAGCAGTTCTTC.

V is TRBV19 and J is TRBJ2-5; D assignment may be TRBD1 or TRBD2 (5 bases each). This CDR3 is 16 amino acids long. The germline V gene has CDR1 LNHDA and CDR2 SQIVND (reference sequence). The V end was cut by 5 bases, the J end by 2 bases, with 18 bases between. CDR3 coding DNA: TGTGCCAGTAGTCCTGGTGGGGGAGTAGCACAAGAGACCCAGTACTTC. It codes for CASSPGGGVAQETQYF.

This clonotype has just a few counts. V and J are TRBV7-2 and TRBJ2-7; D is unresolved. This CDR3 region has 11 residues. The germline CDR1 and CDR2 sequences are SGHTA and FQGNSA. V shed 6 bases and J shed 6 bases, with 9 bases lying between them. CDR3 amino acids: CASRRRGEQYF. DNA of the CDR3: TGTGCCAGCAGACGAAGAGGCGAGCAGTACTTC.

This chain links TRBV20-1 with TRBJ2-6; D possibly corresponds to TRBD1 (6 bases). Trimming stripped 2 bases from V and 0 bases from J, with 8 bases between. Germline V CDR1 and CDR2: DFQATT, SNEGSKA (reference sequence). This CDR3 spans 15 amino acids. The CDR3 spells CSARQGNSGANVLTF. For the CDR3, the DNA is TGCAGTGCTAGACAGGGGAACTCTGGGGCCAACGTCCTGACTTTC.

This clonotype came up a few times. The gene calls are TRBV15 and TRBJ1-4; 7 bases fit TRBD1. Looked up from germline, CDR1 is LNHNV and CDR2 is YYDKDF (reference sequence). The length of the CDR3 is 19 residues. The V gene end was trimmed by 1 base and the J gene end by 8 bases; junction bases not matched to a gene: 19. The CDR3 DNA reads TGTGCCACCAGCAGAGCCGGAGGTTTGAGGACAGGCGCTGGGGAAAAACTGTTTTTT. It specifies CATSRAGGLRTGAGEKLFF.

This clonotype came up many times. The rearrangement joins TRBV30 to TRBJ1-4, with 10 bases aligning to TRBD1. This CDR3 is built from 14 residues. V gave up 2 bases and J gave up 7 bases; unmatched junction bases: 4. Germline V CDR1 and CDR2: GTSNPN, SVGIG (reference sequence). Here the CDR3 DNA reads TGTGCCTGGAGTCCGGGACAGGGGATTGAAAAACTGTTTTTT. Its protein product is CAWSPGQGIEKLFF.

This chain connects TRBV20-1 to TRBJ2-1, with a tentative D call TRBD2 (5 bases). The germline CDR1 and CDR2 sequences are DFQATT and SNEGSKA (reference sequence). This CDR3 comprises 14 residues. CDR3 nucleotides: TGCAGCCCCCGTGGTGGGAGCTCCTACAATGAGCAGTTCTTC. Translation: CSPRGGSSYNEQFF.

The chain employs TRBV4-3 and TRBJ2-1; 10 nucleotides agree with TRBD2. The CDR3 runs 16 residues. The V and J ends lost 0 bases and 4 bases, in that order; junction bases with no gene match: 3. Germline loops: CDR1 LGHNA, CDR2 YSLEER. The DNA of the CDR3 is TGCGCCAGCAGCCAAGAGGCAGCGGGAGGGTACAATGAGCAGTTCTTC. This encodes CASSQEAAGGYNEQFF.